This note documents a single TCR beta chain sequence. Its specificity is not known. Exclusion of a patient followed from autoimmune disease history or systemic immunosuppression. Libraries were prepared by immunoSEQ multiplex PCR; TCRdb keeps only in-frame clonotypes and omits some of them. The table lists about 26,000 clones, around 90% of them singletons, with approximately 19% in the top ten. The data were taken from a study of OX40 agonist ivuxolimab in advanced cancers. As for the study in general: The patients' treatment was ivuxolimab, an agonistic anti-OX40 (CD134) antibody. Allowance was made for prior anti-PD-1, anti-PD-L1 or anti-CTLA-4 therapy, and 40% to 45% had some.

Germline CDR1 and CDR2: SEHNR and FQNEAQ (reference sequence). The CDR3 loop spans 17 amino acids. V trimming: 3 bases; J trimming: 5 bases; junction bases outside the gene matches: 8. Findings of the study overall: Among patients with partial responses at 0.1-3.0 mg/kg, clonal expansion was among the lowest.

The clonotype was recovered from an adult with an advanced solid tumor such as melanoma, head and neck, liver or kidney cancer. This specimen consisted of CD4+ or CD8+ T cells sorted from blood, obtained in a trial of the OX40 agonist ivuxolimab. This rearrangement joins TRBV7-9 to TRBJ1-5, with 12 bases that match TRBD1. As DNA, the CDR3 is TGTGCCAGCAGCTTGGGGGAAGGGACAGGGGGCCATCAGCCCCAGCATTTT. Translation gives CASSLGEGTGGHQPQHF.